The 8 T cell receptor beta chains presented below share a single source sample, sequenced in a study of T cells in localized non-small cell lung cancer. The assay was immunoSEQ multiplex PCR, and TCRdb's table has in-frame clones only and misses some. Of some 39,000 clones in the sample, 80% to 90% were seen once. The source material was peripheral blood mononuclear cells, sampled before any cancer treatment. These receptors came from a male donor at least 60 years old with stage II lung adenocarcinoma.

This chain uses TRBV25-1 with TRBJ2-7; a weak D match, TRBD1 (6 bases). Germline-derived CDR1 and CDR2 are MGHDK and SYGVNS. Trimming removed 1 base from V and 3 bases from J, with 10 bases in between. The CDR3 has 14 residues. DNA for the CDR3: TGTGCCAGCAGTGAATTAGGCAGGGGCTACGAGCAGTACTTC. This codes for CASSELGRGYEQYF.

The V and J genes are TRBV30 and TRBJ1-3; weak D call: TRBD1 (5 bases). V dropped 6 bases and J dropped 0 bases, with 15 bases sitting between them. Germline values: CDR1 GTSNPN, CDR2 SVGIG (reference sequence). The CDR3 runs 15 residues. CDR3 bases: TGTGCCTGCTCGGGACCCTTTGCCTCTGGAAACACCATATATTTT. Its translation is CACSGPFASGNTIYF.

The genes are TRBV27 and TRBJ1-5, with a weak D call TRBD1 (5 bases). Germline V gives CDR1 MNHEY, CDR2 SMNVEV (reference sequence). CDR3 length: 16 amino acids. Trimming left V 2 bases short and J 3 bases short, with 14 bases between. CDR3 in amino acids: CASSLKGPTDNQPQHF. The CDR3 DNA follows: TGTGCCAGCAGTTTAAAGGGCCCGACAGACAATCAGCCCCAGCATTTT.

V is TRBV20-1 and J is TRBJ1-2; 7 bases map to TRBD1. This CDR3 is built from 11 residues. The germline V gene has CDR1 DFQATT and CDR2 SNEGSKA (reference sequence). V gave up 6 bases and J gave up 6 bases; unmatched junction bases: 4. CDR3 coding DNA: TGCAGTGCCCTACAGGGGAATGGCTACACCTTC. Translated: CSALQGNGYTF.

The V gene is TRBV6-5, the J gene TRBJ2-3; D remains ambiguous. Looked up from germline, CDR1 is MNHEY and CDR2 is SVGAGI. The V and J ends lost 3 bases and 6 bases respectively, with 13 bases between them. This CDR3 spans 14 amino acids. CDR3: CASSYNFPPDTQYF. In nucleotides, the CDR3 is TGTGCCAGCAGTTATAACTTTCCCCCGGATACGCAGTATTTT.

As regards this clone: A read error may account for a junction end that differs from germline. The chain combines TRBV19 with TRBJ1-1, with D possibly matching TRBD1 (5 bases). Germline V lookup: CDR1 LNHDA, CDR2 SQIVND (reference sequence). This CDR3 comprises 15 residues. CDR3 sequence reads: CASRIVGGRDTEAFF. DNA of the CDR3: TGTGCCAGTAGAATAGTTGGGGGTAGGGACACTGAAGCTTTCTTT.

The chain carries TRBV5-5 and TRBJ2-3; 7 bases align to TRBD2. V dropped 5 bases and J dropped 1; count of bases not matched to a gene: 10. CDR3 length: 16 residues. From germline, CDR1 is SGHKS and CDR2 YYEKEE (reference sequence). The DNA of the CDR3 is TGTGCCAGCAGGGGAGGCGGGCTAGCGGGCACAGATACGCAGTATTTT. Amino acids: CASRGGGLAGTDTQYF. Full variable domain (remainder filled in from reference TRBV5-5 and TRBJ2-3): DAGVTQSPTHLIKTRGQQVTLRCSPISGHKSVSWYQQVLGQGPQFIFQYYEKEERGRGNFPDRFSARQFPNYSSELNVNALLLGDSALYLCASRGGGLAGTDTQYFGPGTRLTVL.

The chain has TRBV7-9 and TRBJ2-5; D possibly corresponds to TRBD1 (5 bases). The end of the DNA fits TRBJ2-7 better, so the J call may be wrong. The CDR3 has 13 residues. Looked up from germline, CDR1 is SEHNR and CDR2 is FQNEAQ (reference sequence). The CDR3 protein is CASSRWGVYEQYF. CDR3 nucleotides: TGTGCCAGCAGCCGGTGGGGCGTTTACGAGCAGTACTTC.